Following are 31 T cell receptor beta chains from one sample sequenced in a study of blood T cell repertoires in COVID-19. The method was immunoSEQ multiplex PCR; TCRdb's version includes in-frame clones alone and lacks a portion of them. Counted here are 300,000 to 350,000 clones, about nine tenths occurring once; the ten biggest clones make up less than 3%. Sequences were obtained from peripheral blood. The source is a woman aged 30 to 39 with COVID-19, enrolled during active disease.

The chain uses TRBV3-1 (or the pseudogene TRBV3-2) and TRBJ2-2; weak D call: TRBD1 (6 bases). Germline V CDR1 and CDR2: LGHDT, YNNKEL (reference sequence). The CDR3 sequence is 16 residues long. V lost 2 bases, J lost 2 bases, and 12 bases lay in between. The CDR3 spells CASSQPYRDNTGELFF. As DNA, the CDR3 is TGTGCCAGCAGCCAACCCTACAGGGATAACACCGGGGAGCTGTTTTTT.

This rearrangement joins TRBV10-2 to TRBJ1-6; maybe TRBD1 (6 bases). V lost 10 bases, J lost 8 bases, and 12 bases lay in between. From germline, CDR1 is WSHSY and CDR2 SAAADI. This CDR3 is 12 amino acids long. DNA for the CDR3: TGCGCCACCGGACAGTCGGATTCACCCCTCCACTTT. Protein sequence: CATGQSDSPLHF.

The chain carries TRBV15 and TRBJ1-1; D remains ambiguous. Between the trimmed V and J ends, which lost 1 base and 2 bases, there was a span of 11 bases. Per germline, CDR1 LNHNV and CDR2 YYDKDF (reference sequence). The CDR3 covers 15 residues. CDR3 bases: TGTGCCACCAGCAGAGGTGAAAACTTAAACACTGAAGCTTTCTTT. This encodes CATSRGENLNTEAFF.

This clone was detected only once. V usage is TRBV27 and J usage is TRBJ2-3; TRBD2 might be the D (5 bases). Germline CDR1 MNHEY, CDR2 SMNVEV (reference sequence). The CDR3 has 15 residues. Trimming removed 4 bases from V and 2 bases from J, with 13 bases in between. CDR3 residues: CASSSSGIPTDTQYF. The DNA of the CDR3 is TGTGCCAGCAGTTCATCCGGGATCCCCACAGATACGCAGTATTTT.

CDR3 sequence reads: CASSLGDRTYEQYF. The CDR3 nucleotides are TGTGCCAGCAGCTTGGGGGACAGAACCTACGAGCAGTACTTC. This chain links TRBV5-4 with TRBJ2-7; 7 bases align to TRBD1. The CDR3 extends over 14 amino acids. Germline CDR1 reads SGHNT; CDR2 reads YYREEE (reference sequence). V gave up 0 bases and J gave up 2 bases; unmatched junction bases: 2.

As regards this clone: One end of the junction varies from germline; a read error may be responsible. The V call is TRBV28, the J call TRBJ1-1; possible D gene TRBD1, 5 bases. The CDR3 extends over 13 amino acids. Germline V gene lookup returns CDR1 MDHEN and CDR2 SYDVKM. The DNA of the CDR3 is TGTGCCAGCAGTCGCAGGGTGAATACTGAAGCTTTCTTT. This gives the protein CASSRRVNTEAFF.

The chain couples TRBV19 to TRBJ1-5, with 7 bases lining up with TRBD1. V was clipped by 5 bases and J by 2 bases; unmatched bases: 6. Germline CDR1 and CDR2: LNHDA and SQIVND (reference sequence). The CDR3 totals 15 residues. CDR3 nucleotide sequence: TGTGCCAGTAGTTCCAGGACAGGTGGCAATCAGCCCCAGCATTTT. Protein sequence: CASSSRTGGNQPQHF.

This clone was detected only once. V is TRBV13 and J is TRBJ1-5, with TRBD1 as a possible D gene (6 bases). CDR1 is PRHDT and CDR2 is FYEKMQ in the germline V gene (reference sequence). V lost 0 bases to trimming and J lost 7 bases, with 13 bases between them. This CDR3 is 15 amino acids long. CDR3 DNA sequence: TGTGCCAGCAGCTTAGGTTCCAGGGGTAACCAGCCCCAGCATTTT. Its protein product is CASSLGSRGNQPQHF.

This chain links TRBV29-1 with TRBJ1-2; possibly TRBD1 for D (5 bases). Trimming pared 6 bases from V and 4 bases from J, leaving 15 bases between. This CDR3 spans 13 amino acids. In germline, CDR1 is SQVTM, CDR2 ANQGSEA. The CDR3 sequence is CSVAKGEAYGYTF. The CDR3 region has the DNA TGCAGCGTCGCCAAAGGGGAAGCCTATGGCTACACCTTC.

In this sample, this clone turned up once. The chain carries TRBV6-4 and TRBJ1-4, with TRBD1 matching over 7 bases. This CDR3 comprises 14 residues. V shed 4 bases, J shed 7 bases, and the junction held 6 bases outside the gene matches. Germline V lookup: CDR1 MRHNA, CDR2 SNTAGT. CDR3 nucleotide sequence: TGTGCCAGCAGTGGTCGGGAGGGGGCTGAAAAACTGTTTTTT. Amino acids: CASSGREGAEKLFF.

This sequence joins TRBV6-2 or TRBV6-3 and TRBJ1-1, with TRBD1 identical over 8 bases. The length of the CDR3 is 17 residues. Germline V lookup: CDR1 MNHEY, CDR2 SVGEGT. The junction had 8 bases not matched to a gene; V was cut back by 2 bases and J by 0 bases. CDR3 region: CASSYITRTGLNTEAFF. Written as DNA, the CDR3 is TGTGCCAGCAGTTACATCACCCGGACAGGGTTGAACACTGAAGCTTTCTTT.

The rearrangement links TRBV25-1 to TRBJ1-2; D might be TRBD1 (6 bases). The CDR3 length is 14 residues. Germline V gene lookup returns CDR1 MGHDK and CDR2 SYGVNS. Trimming removed 1 base from V and 6 bases from J, with 12 bases in between. CDR3 protein: CASSELIGGHGYTF. CDR3 DNA: TGTGCCAGCAGTGAATTAATTGGGGGCCATGGCTACACCTTC.

This chain joins TRBV6-4 and TRBJ2-1, with TRBD2 matching over 11 bases. From germline, CDR1 is MRHNA and CDR2 SNTAGT. The V segment lost 6 bases and the J segment 10 bases; nucleotides outside the gene matches: 8. The CDR3 sequence is 14 residues long. Here the CDR3 DNA reads TGTGCCAGCAGCGTGACTAGCGGGACGTTCGAGCAGTTCTTC. Encoded protein: CASSVTSGTFEQFF.

This chain connects TRBV19 to TRBJ2-3, with TRBD2 matching over 7 bases. This CDR3 comprises 15 residues. V was pared by 6 bases and J by 4 bases, with 10 bases of the junction left unmatched. Germline CDR1 LNHDA, CDR2 SQIVND (reference sequence). This chain's CDR3 is CASRTSGAPSDTQYF. The CDR3 nucleotides are TGTGCCAGTAGGACCAGCGGGGCCCCCTCAGATACGCAGTATTTT.

This rearrangement joins TRBV19 to TRBJ2-7, with D possibly TRBD1 on 6 matching bases. CDR1 LNHDA and CDR2 SQIVND come from the germline V gene (reference sequence). The CDR3 has 17 residues. The germline V and J ends were trimmed by 4 bases and 0 bases, with 19 bases remaining between them. This chain's CDR3 is CASSTPRGTQDSYEQYF. As DNA, the CDR3 is TGTGCCAGTAGTACTCCCCGAGGGACACAAGACTCCTACGAGCAGTACTTC. The full variable domain, its missing parts supplied by reference TRBV19 and TRBJ2-7, is DGGITQSPKYLFRKEGQNVTLSCEQNLNHDAMYWYRQDPGQGLRLIYYSQIVNDFQKGDIAEGYSVSREKKESFPLTVTSAQKNPTAFYLCASSTPRGTQDSYEQYFGPGTRLTVT.

V gene TRBV3-1 (or the pseudogene TRBV3-2) combines with J gene TRBJ2-1; D is perhaps TRBD2 (6 bases). The V gene's germline CDR1 is LGHDT and CDR2 YNNKEL (reference sequence). Trimming pared 0 bases from V and 0 bases from J, leaving 6 bases between. This CDR3 is 15 amino acids long. The CDR3: CASSQDSGSYNEQFF. The CDR3 coding sequence is TGTGCCAGCAGCCAAGATAGCGGCTCCTACAATGAGCAGTTCTTC.

The chain combines TRBV10-3 with TRBJ1-5; perhaps TRBD1 as D (6 bases). V lost 7 bases to trimming and J lost 7 bases, with 17 bases between them. The CDR3 consists of 14 residues. Germline V CDR1 and CDR2: ENHRY, SYGVKD. The CDR3 sequence: CAITPNREGQPQHF. CDR3 sequence (DNA): TGTGCCATCACCCCAAACAGGGAAGGGCAGCCCCAGCATTTT.

The CDR3 loop reads CASSLILAGGPDTQYF. The CDR3 nucleotides are TGTGCCAGCAGCTTAATCCTAGCGGGAGGGCCAGATACGCAGTATTTT. The chain has TRBV7-6 and TRBJ2-3; 12 bases agree with TRBD2. V lost 2 bases to trimming and J lost 4 bases; unmatched junction nucleotides: 4. This CDR3 comprises 16 residues. The germline V gene encodes CDR1 SGHVS and CDR2 FNYEAQ.

This clone was observed a few times. This chain joins TRBV5-1 and TRBJ2-1; D is possibly TRBD1 (5 bases). Germline V gene sequence: CDR1 SGHRS, CDR2 YFSETQ. V was shortened by 1 base and J by 0 bases, with 14 bases between the two germline ends. This CDR3 comprises 17 residues. CDR3 protein: CASSLNWGGSSYNEQFF. The CDR3 DNA reads as TGCGCCAGCAGCTTGAATTGGGGCGGAAGCTCCTACAATGAGCAGTTCTTC.

The CDR3 nucleotides are TGTGCCAGCAGCCCAGGATACGGGGGATCACTGCGGGGCTACACCTTC. This translates into CASSPGYGGSLRGYTF. V gene TRBV14 combines with J gene TRBJ1-2; TRBD1 is a possible D gene (5 bases). CDR3 size: 16 residues. Trimming cost V 4 bases and J 8 bases, with 23 bases left between them. The germline CDR1 and CDR2 sequences are SGHDN and FVKESK.

For the CDR3, the DNA is TGTGCCAGCAGCCCGGGACTCTTCCAGCCCCAGCATTTT. This gives the protein CASSPGLFQPQHF. V and J are TRBV12-3 or TRBV12-4 and TRBJ1-5, with D tentatively TRBD1 (5 bases). The V gene lost 6 bases and the J gene lost 7 bases, with 13 bases spanning the gap. This CDR3 has 13 amino acids.

The chain is built from TRBV7-9 and TRBJ1-1; tentative D call: TRBD1 (6 bases). Germline V gene sequence: CDR1 SEHNR, CDR2 FQNEAQ (reference sequence). The CDR3 runs to 13 residues. V was shortened by 4 bases and J by 1 base, with 7 bases between the two germline ends. The CDR3 here is CASSSTGNTEAFF. The CDR3 nucleotides are TGTGCCAGCAGCTCGACAGGGAACACTGAAGCTTTCTTT.

This sequence joins TRBV28 and TRBJ1-1; 10 nucleotides agree with TRBD1. The V gene's germline CDR1 is MDHEN and CDR2 SYDVKM. The CDR3 covers 15 residues. V lost 5 bases and J lost 7; bases outside the gene matches: 10. This chain's CDR3 is CASSSTRDRGSEAFF. In DNA, the CDR3 is TGTGCCAGCAGTAGCACGCGGGACAGGGGAAGTGAAGCTTTCTTT.

The V call is TRBV5-1, the J call TRBJ2-1, with TRBD2 as a possible D gene (5 bases). The germline gives CDR1 SGHRS, CDR2 YFSETQ. V was shortened by 2 bases and J by 6 bases, with 6 bases between the two germline ends. This CDR3 region has 12 residues. CDR3 in amino acids: CASSFGSNEQFF. Written as DNA, the CDR3 is TGCGCCAGCAGCTTTGGGAGCAATGAGCAGTTCTTC.

This rearrangement joins TRBV10-1 to TRBJ2-2; D call uncertain. Trimming left V 2 bases short and J 5 bases short, with 12 bases between. The CDR3 sequence is 15 residues long. Germline values: CDR1 WNHNN, CDR2 SYGVQD (reference sequence). As DNA, the CDR3 is TGCGCCAGCAGTGAGGGAGCGAGCAAGACCGGGGAGCTGTTTTTT. It specifies CASSEGASKTGELFF.

CDR3 sequence reads: CASSFSPGDYEQYF. The CDR3 region has the DNA TGTGCCAGCAGCTTTTCCCCCGGGGACTACGAGCAGTACTTC. This chain uses TRBV13 with TRBJ2-7; weak D call: TRBD2 (5 bases). Per germline, CDR1 PRHDT and CDR2 FYEKMQ (reference sequence). Trimming cost V 3 bases and J 3 bases, with 12 bases left between them. The length of the CDR3 is 14 residues.

This chain joins TRBV5-1 and TRBJ1-1; TRBD1 is a possible D gene (5 bases). Germline values: CDR1 SGHRS, CDR2 YFSETQ. This CDR3 region has 14 residues. V was cut by 4 bases and J by 4 bases, with 14 bases left in between. The CDR3 loop reads CASSGGGTPTEAFF. In DNA form, the CDR3 reads TGCGCCAGCAGCGGAGGCGGGACTCCCACTGAAGCTTTCTTT.

The chain couples TRBV7-2 to TRBJ1-6; D is unclear. CDR3 length: 15 amino acids. Germline assignment: CDR1 SGHTA and CDR2 FQGNSA. The germline V and J ends were trimmed by 2 bases and 6 bases, with 11 bases remaining between them. The chain's CDR3 is CASSLLKGGNSPLHF. CDR3 DNA sequence: TGTGCCAGCAGCTTATTGAAGGGAGGTAATTCACCCCTCCACTTT.

The rearrangement links TRBV5-1 to TRBJ1-1; no definite D call. The CDR3 consists of 14 residues. Germline CDR1 SGHRS, CDR2 YFSETQ. V was trimmed by 2 bases and J by 4 bases, leaving 12 bases between them. The chain's CDR3 is CASSFSPGVTEAFF. The CDR3 DNA reads as TGCGCCAGCAGCTTCTCCCCCGGAGTCACTGAAGCTTTCTTT.

The DNA of the CDR3 is TGTGCCAGTAGTACGGATCTAAGCGGAGATACGCAGTATTTT. Translated, it gives CASSTDLSGDTQYF. The V and J genes are TRBV19 and TRBJ2-3; D is perhaps TRBD2 (5 bases). Germline CDR1 and CDR2: LNHDA and SQIVND (reference sequence). The CDR3 runs 14 residues. The ends were cut back, 4 bases at V and 5 bases at J, with 13 bases in the middle.

The V and J genes are TRBV7-9 and TRBJ2-2; tentative D call: TRBD1 (6 bases). Germline CDR1 SEHNR, CDR2 FQNEAQ (reference sequence). Trimming removed 3 bases from V and 3 bases from J, with 8 bases in between. The CDR3 contains 14 residues. The CDR3 region is CASSFNRDTGELFF. CDR3 nucleotide sequence: TGTGCCAGCAGCTTTAACAGGGACACCGGGGAGCTGTTTTTT.